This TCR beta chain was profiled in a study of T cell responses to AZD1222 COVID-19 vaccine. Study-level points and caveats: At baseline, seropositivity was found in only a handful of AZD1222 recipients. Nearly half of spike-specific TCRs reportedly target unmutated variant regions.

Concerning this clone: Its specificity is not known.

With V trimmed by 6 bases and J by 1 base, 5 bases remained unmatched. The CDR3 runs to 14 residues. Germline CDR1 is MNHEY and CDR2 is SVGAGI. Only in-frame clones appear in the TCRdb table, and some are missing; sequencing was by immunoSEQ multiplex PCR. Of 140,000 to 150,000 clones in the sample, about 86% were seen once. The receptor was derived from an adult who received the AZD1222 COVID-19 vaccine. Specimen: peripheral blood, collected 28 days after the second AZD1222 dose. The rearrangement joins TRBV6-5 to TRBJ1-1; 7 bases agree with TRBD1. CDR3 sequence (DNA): TGTGCCAGCAGAGGTGGGACAGCGAACACTGAAGCTTTCTTT. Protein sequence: CASRGGTANTEAFF.